This entry concerns a single T cell receptor (beta chain). This clone has only a few counts. Its antigen remains undetermined. It has no much larger one-base neighbor in the sample; base qualities were not kept. The CDR3 runs 15 amino acids, cysteine and phenylalanine included. CDR3 DNA only is kept here, 45 bases in frame from base 1. CDR1 MGHRA and CDR2 YSYEKL are derived from the germline V gene. Relative to germline, V is 0 bases shorter and J is 6 bases shorter, with 12 bases between their ends. The sample originates from a study of CD8+ T cells in alopecia areata (dated by TCRdb to 2017 to 2018). Study-level background: Treated patients were enrolled in an open-label pilot trial of oral tofacitinib at 5 to 10 mg twice daily for moderate-to-severe alopecia areata. Tofacitinib was given for 6 to 18 months, followed by 6 months of follow-up off drug to assess delayed response and recurrence. In treated patients, disease severity was measured using the SALT score, which gives the percentage of scalp surface area affected. High-throughput TCRbeta sequencing was used to examine T cell clonal expansion in alopecia areata in both the C3H/HeJ mouse model and human patients. In humans, TCRbeta sequencing was performed on scalp tissue and on sorted CD4+ and CD8+ peripheral blood T cells from healthy controls and from patients with patchy or totalis/universalis alopecia areata. Tofacitinib-treated patients had biopsies at baseline and at 4 and 24 weeks of treatment, with a later scalp biopsy in several patients. Scalp clonality was compared across normal scalp (n=4), patchy alopecia areata scalp (n=8), and alopecia totalis/universalis scalp (n=8). RNA was extracted with the PAXgene miRNA kit for fixed scalp, the miRNeasy kit for PBMCs, and the RNeasy kit for mouse skin. TCRbeta CDR3 regions were amplified by immunoSEQ multiplex PCR using 35 Vbeta forward and 13 Jbeta reverse primers. What the research found in general, with its limitations: Compared with normal scalp, lesional scalp had higher clonality and more expanded CD8+ clones, particularly in alopecia totalis/universalis, a pattern that suggests antigenic drive. Tofacitinib significantly lowered scalp clonality and the number of expanded CD8+ clones among the top 100 scalp clones. During tofacitinib treatment, many expanded lesional clones stuck around in both scalp and blood, and this persistence may partly explain why relapse happens after treatment is stopped. Because the treated cohort was small and included a single nonresponder, larger studies are needed to assess links between baseline CD8+ expansion and response. Compared with mice, TCR sequences shared between patients were less clear, possibly partly because of HLA diversity across the patient population. Scalp TCR repertoire analysis is complicated because resident alphabeta T cells in normal human skin are also sequenced, whereas mouse skin is dominated by gammadelta T cells.

Library creation used the immunoSEQ multiplex PCR assay. RNA was extracted from all samples and reverse transcribed into cDNA as template for TCR sequencing. First-strand cDNA was synthesized using SuperScript III with a 2:1 mix of oligo-dT and random hexamers. A synthetic immune receptor repertoire was used to measure amplification bias, and any remaining bias was corrected computationally. The paper's processing steps were these. After raw reads were preprocessed to remove errors, the CDR3 was defined following IMGT conventions as running from the conserved cysteine to phenylalanine. Clonality was computed as 1 minus the Shannon entropy, with the entropy normalized by log2 of the number of productive unique TCRs. CD4 or CD8 identity of scalp clones was inferred by cross-referencing scalp TCRbeta sequences with sorted blood CD4 and CD8 repertoires. TCRdb carries this immuneACCESS record with in-frame sequences only. Its versions omit some clonotypes, under half of them owing to an unresolved V gene in the studies checked, with the rest unexplained. V and J calls plus clone size are reproduced from that table; the DNA served to infer D and trimming. Across this sample there are fewer than 200,000 clones, with roughly 63% seen only once. Together, the top ten hold 16% of the sample.

Sample treatment or condition, as interpreted from the label and publication: oral pan-JAK inhibitor, 5-10 mg twice daily. Peripheral blood and lesional scalp punch biopsies were obtained from patients with alopecia areata. After PBMCs were isolated by density centrifugation and stained for CD3, CD4 and CD8, a FACSAria was used to sort CD4+ and CD8+ T cells. The sample consisted of CD4+ T cells sorted from blood, taken at roughly week 58, from a patient treated with tofacitinib. The TCR originated in a human donor with alopecia areata. Recombination connected TRBV4-1 to TRBJ1-5, and perhaps TRBD1 as D gene, on 6 matching bases. The CDR3 loop reads CASSQDFQGPQPQHF. DNA sequence: TGCGCCAGCAGCCAAGATTTTCAGGGGCCTCAGCCCCAGCATTTT.